Each of the 30 T cell receptor beta chains below was sequenced from the same sample in a study of OX40 agonist ivuxolimab in advanced cancers. Using immunoSEQ multiplex PCR, the repertoire was profiled, and TCRdb retains in-frame clones only, with some absent. The sample has 50,000 or so clones; approximately 89% are singletons. The specimen was CD4+ or CD8+ T cells sorted from blood, collected in a trial of the OX40 agonist ivuxolimab. The receptors were sampled from an adult with an advanced solid tumor such as melanoma, head and neck, liver or kidney cancer.

The V call is TRBV7-3, the J call TRBJ1-1; no firm D call. The CDR3 extends over 13 amino acids. Trimming left V 6 bases short and J 2 bases short, with 10 bases between. CDR1 and CDR2 from the germline V gene are SGHTA and FQGTGA. CDR3 in DNA: TGTGCCAGCAGAAAGGCACCAAACACTGAAGCTTTCTTT. It codes for CASRKAPNTEAFF.

The gene calls are TRBV18 and TRBJ1-4, with unresolved D. Germline-derived CDR1 and CDR2 are KGHSH and LQKENI. Trimming shortened V by 5 bases and J by 7 bases, and 11 bases separated the two germline ends. CDR3 length: 13 residues. CDR3 in amino acids: CASSTLAGEKLFF. In DNA form, the CDR3 reads TGTGCCAGCTCAACCTTGGCCGGTGAAAAACTGTTTTTT.

This chain uses TRBV5-4 with TRBJ2-7; 8 bases match TRBD2. CDR1 and CDR2 from the germline V gene are SGHNT and YYREEE (reference sequence). CDR3 length equals 16 residues. J lost 0 bases, V lost 4 bases, and 9 bases had no gene match. CDR3 nucleotides: TGTGCCAGCAGCACCACGGGCGGGGGGAGCTCCTACGAGCAGTACTTC. It specifies CASSTTGGGSSYEQYF.

The CDR3 sequence is CASNLGGESQPQHF. The CDR3, as DNA: TGTGCCAGCAACCTGGGAGGGGAGAGTCAGCCCCAGCATTTT. The chain employs TRBV2 and TRBJ1-5, with a tentative D call TRBD1 (5 bases). Looked up from germline, CDR1 is SNHLY and CDR2 is FYNNEI. V gave up 7 bases and J gave up 6 bases, with 16 bases separating them. The CDR3 is made up of 14 amino acids.

This clone was seen once. V gene TRBV6-5 combines with J gene TRBJ2-2; the match to TRBD2 covers 9 bases. The V and J ends lost 4 bases and 9 bases, in that order; junction bases with no gene match: 9. CDR1 is MNHEY and CDR2 is SVGAGI in the germline V gene. This CDR3 spans 15 amino acids. As DNA, the CDR3 is TGTGCCAGCAGTTCGTCGGGACTAGCTTTCCGGGAGCTGTTTTTT. Translated: CASSSSGLAFRELFF.

The chain couples TRBV5-1 to TRBJ1-1; no reliable D call. The germline V and J ends were trimmed by 1 base and 4 bases, with 8 bases remaining between them. Germline CDR1 SGHRS, CDR2 YFSETQ. The CDR3 has 13 residues. The CDR3 is CASSLFGSTEAFF. DNA of the CDR3: TGCGCCAGCAGCTTGTTTGGGAGCACTGAAGCTTTCTTT.

V is TRBV27 and J is TRBJ2-5; D call uncertain. The V gene's germline CDR1 is MNHEY and CDR2 SMNVEV (reference sequence). Deletions cut 10 bases from V and 2 bases from J, with 14 bases between. The CDR3 is 13 residues long. The CDR3 bases are TGTGCCACCCGTCCTGGTTCTCAAGAGACCCAGTACTTC. Its protein is CATRPGSQETQYF.

The V gene is TRBV29-1, the J gene TRBJ1-2; D gene uncertain. The CDR3 loop spans 11 amino acids. V was cut by 6 bases and J by 1 base, with 6 bases left in between. The germline gives CDR1 SQVTM, CDR2 ANQGSEA. DNA for the CDR3: TGCAGCGTCGCTTATAACTATGGCTACACCTTC. Amino acid sequence: CSVAYNYGYTF.

The V and J genes are TRBV19 and TRBJ2-7, with 9 bases matching TRBD1. J was trimmed by 0 bases and V by 3 bases; bases with no gene match: 15. Germline CDR1 reads LNHDA; CDR2 reads SQIVND (reference sequence). The CDR3 totals 19 residues. CDR3 nucleotides: TGTGCCAGTAGTATTGGAGTCGGCTTCACAGGGGGCGACTCCTACGAGCAGTACTTC. Its protein is CASSIGVGFTGGDSYEQYF.

This chain uses TRBV18 with TRBJ2-7; maybe TRBD1 (7 bases). V was shortened by 4 bases and J by 8 bases, with 24 bases between the two germline ends. Germline CDR1 KGHSH, CDR2 LQKENI. The CDR3 is made up of 16 amino acids. The chain's CDR3 is CASSLTSTGRFTQQYF. DNA for the CDR3: TGTGCCAGCTCACTCACCTCGACAGGGAGGTTTACGCAGCAGTACTTC.

The V call is TRBV5-5, the J call TRBJ1-5, with TRBD1 identical over 7 bases. The V gene end was trimmed by 3 bases and the J gene end by 4 bases; junction bases not matched to a gene: 1. The V gene's germline CDR1 is SGHKS and CDR2 YYEKEE (reference sequence). This CDR3 spans 13 amino acids. CDR3 in DNA: TGTGCCAGCAGCTGGACAGGTAATCAGCCCCAGCATTTT. Its protein is CASSWTGNQPQHF.

The chain joins TRBV6-1 to TRBJ1-1, with 10 bases aligning to TRBD1. Germline CDR1 reads MNHNS; CDR2 reads SASEGT. This CDR3 has 15 residues. Unmatched junction bases numbered 10, after V lost 7 bases and J lost 5 bases. In DNA, the CDR3 is TGTGCCAGCACCGACCCCGGACAGGGGGGTACTGAAGCTTTCTTT. This codes for CASTDPGQGGTEAFF.

The chain carries TRBV5-1 and TRBJ2-1; possible D gene TRBD1, 6 bases. Germline assignment: CDR1 SGHRS and CDR2 YFSETQ. Trimming took off 2 bases at V and 0 bases at J, with 9 bases between the two ends. The CDR3 sequence is 15 residues long. In nucleotides, the CDR3 is TGCGCCAGCAGCTTAGGGGGAAGCTCCTACAATGAGCAGTTCTTC. Translating it yields CASSLGGSSYNEQFF.

The CDR3 here is CASSQRTSGNFF. CDR3 nucleotides: TGTGCCAGCAGTCAAAGGACTAGCGGGAATTTCTTC. This chain connects TRBV28 to TRBJ2-1, with 12 nucleotides matching TRBD2. With 5 bases clipped from V and 16 bases from J, the junction kept 6 bases outside the gene matches. Germline V gene sequence: CDR1 MDHEN, CDR2 SYDVKM. CDR3 length: 12 residues.

The genes are TRBV2 and TRBJ2-3, with D maybe TRBD2 (6 bases). The CDR3 totals 18 residues. CDR1 SNHLY and CDR2 FYNNEI come from the germline V gene. V lost 2 bases and J lost 1, with 19 bases in between. The CDR3 DNA reads as TGTGCCAGCAGTGAATTGGGGGTGGTAGCGGAAGGCACAGATACGCAGTATTTT. As protein: CASSELGVVAEGTDTQYF. Full variable domain (outside the CDR3, taken from reference TRBV2 and TRBJ2-3): EPEVTQTPSHQVTQMGQEVILRCVPISNHLYFYWYRQILGQKVEFLVSFYNNEISEKSEIFDDQFSVERPDGSNFTLKIRSTKLEDSAMYFCASSELGVVAEGTDTQYFGPGTRLTVL.

This clone was observed once. For the CDR3, the DNA is TGCGCCAGCAGACCAACAGGGACAACTAATGAAAAACTGTTTTTT. Residues: CASRPTGTTNEKLFF. The chain combines TRBV5-1 with TRBJ1-4; possibly TRBD1 for D (6 bases). Germline CDR1 is SGHRS and CDR2 is YFSETQ. This CDR3 is built from 15 residues. Trimming left V 5 bases short and J 0 bases short, with 11 bases between.

The chain joins TRBV6-5 to TRBJ2-1; tentative D call: TRBD2 (5 bases). Germline CDR1 MNHEY, CDR2 SVGAGI. V lost 4 bases and J lost 1, with 11 bases in between. The CDR3 covers 15 residues. The CDR3 sequence is CASSWASGSYNEQFF. CDR3 nucleotides: TGTGCCAGCAGTTGGGCCAGCGGTTCCTACAATGAGCAGTTCTTC.

The CDR3: CASSSDGVYGELFF. DNA of the CDR3: TGTGCCAGCAGCTCCGACGGGGTCTACGGGGAGCTGTTTTTT. V gene TRBV5-4 combines with J gene TRBJ2-2, with D perhaps TRBD2 (5 bases). Germline lookup yields CDR1 SGHNT and CDR2 YYREEE (reference sequence). The CDR3 extends over 14 amino acids. V lost 3 bases, J lost 7 bases, and 13 bases lay in between.

The V gene is TRBV7-8, the J gene TRBJ2-5; D might be TRBD2 (7 bases). The V gene's germline CDR1 is SGHVS and CDR2 FQNEAQ. The CDR3 has 16 residues. Deletions cut 5 bases from V and 4 bases from J, with 20 bases between. The CDR3: CASSPRRGGASETQYF. The DNA of the CDR3 is TGTGCCAGCAGCCCCAGGAGGGGGGGGGCCTCAGAGACCCAGTACTTC.

The chain links TRBV28 to TRBJ1-1, with D possibly matching TRBD1 (5 bases). Per the germline V gene, CDR1 is MDHEN and CDR2 is SYDVKM. CDR3 length: 13 residues. V was shortened by 0 bases and J by 4 bases, with 6 bases between the two germline ends. CDR3 in amino acids: CASSLWGGTEAFF. Here the CDR3 DNA reads TGTGCCAGCAGTTTATGGGGGGGCACTGAAGCTTTCTTT.

This chain connects TRBV11-2 to TRBJ2-3; no clear D gene. The CDR3 contains 16 residues. Trimming pared 5 bases from V and 2 bases from J, leaving 17 bases between. Germline V gene sequence: CDR1 SGHAT, CDR2 FQNNGV. CDR3: CASSSRGGVDTDTQYF. CDR3 DNA: TGTGCCAGCAGCAGCAGAGGTGGGGTGGACACAGATACGCAGTATTTT. Together with reference TRBV11-2 and TRBJ2-3, the CDR3 gives the full variable domain: EAGVAQSPRYKIIEKRQSVAFWCNPISGHATLYWYQQILGQGPKLLIQFQNNGVVDDSQLPKDRFSAERLKGVDSTLKIQPAKLEDSAVYLCASSSRGGVDTDTQYFGPGTRLTVL.

Note on this clone: This sample includes further DNA sequences coding for the same CDR3. V usage is TRBV5-1 and J usage is TRBJ2-5; D unclear. Germline loops: CDR1 SGHRS, CDR2 YFSETQ. V lost 2 bases to trimming and J lost 0 bases, with 5 bases between them. This CDR3 comprises 13 residues. The CDR3 DNA reads as TGCGCCAGCAGCTTAGGGTACCAAGAGACCCAGTACTTC. Its protein product is CASSLGYQETQYF.

This chain joins TRBV5-1 and TRBJ2-7, with D unresolved. CDR3 length: 12 residues. V was shortened by 0 bases and J by 5 bases, with 6 bases between the two germline ends. The germline CDR1 and CDR2 sequences are SGHRS and YFSETQ. The CDR3 sequence is CASSLVRNEQYF. In DNA form, the CDR3 reads TGCGCCAGCAGCTTGGTCAGAAACGAGCAGTACTTC. The full variable domain, completed using reference TRBV5-1 and TRBJ2-7, is KAGVTQTPRYLIKTRGQQVTLSCSPISGHRSVSWYQQTPGQGLQFLFEYFSETQRNKGNFPGRFSGRQFSNSRSEMNVSTLELGDSALYLCASSLVRNEQYFGPGTRLTVT.

This clone was seen a few times. The V call is TRBV6-1, the J call TRBJ1-3; 7 bases agree with TRBD1. This CDR3 is 15 amino acids long. With 2 bases clipped from V and 1 base from J, the junction kept 2 bases outside the gene matches. Germline V CDR1 and CDR2: MNHNS, SASEGT. The CDR3 is CASSENRGSGNTIYF. CDR3 nucleotides: TGTGCCAGCAGTGAAAACAGGGGTTCTGGAAACACCATATATTTT.

This clone was counted only a few times. The chain combines TRBV2 with TRBJ2-7; D ambiguous. The germline V gene encodes CDR1 SNHLY and CDR2 FYNNEI. The ends were cut back, 6 bases at V and 2 bases at J, with 14 bases in the middle. This CDR3 has 14 amino acids. The CDR3 bases are TGTGCCAGCAGCAAAAGAACCCTGGCCTACGAGCAGTACTTC. This sequence encodes CASSKRTLAYEQYF. The whole variable domain, remainder taken from reference TRBV2 and TRBJ2-7, is EPEVTQTPSHQVTQMGQEVILRCVPISNHLYFYWYRQILGQKVEFLVSFYNNEISEKSEIFDDQFSVERPDGSNFTLKIRSTKLEDSAMYFCASSKRTLAYEQYFGPGTRLTVT.

CDR3 in amino acids: CASSYFPGRSTDTQYF. The CDR3 DNA is TGTGCCAGCAGTTACTTCCCGGGACGAAGCACAGATACGCAGTATTTT. This rearrangement joins TRBV6-6 to TRBJ2-3, with D tentatively TRBD1 or TRBD2 (5 bases each). The CDR3 is made up of 16 amino acids. Germline CDR1 and CDR2: MNHNY and SVGAGI (reference sequence). Trimming removed 1 base at V and 0 bases at J, with 11 bases between.

This chain joins TRBV19 and TRBJ1-6, with D maybe TRBD1 (5 bases). Trimming left V 6 bases short and J 7 bases short, with 10 bases between. CDR1 LNHDA and CDR2 SQIVND come from the germline V gene (reference sequence). CDR3 length equals 13 residues. The CDR3 nucleotides are TGTGCCAGTAGAAGGGGCCACAATTCACCCCTCCACTTT. Protein product: CASRRGHNSPLHF.

The chain uses TRBV6-5 and TRBJ1-6; D possibly corresponds to TRBD1 (5 bases). Trimming stripped 7 bases from V and 7 bases from J, with 14 bases between. CDR3 length equals 14 residues. Germline CDR1 and CDR2: MNHEY and SVGAGI. CDR3 bases: TGTGCCAGCACCCAGGGTTTTGGGAATTCACCCCTCCACTTT. Translation gives CASTQGFGNSPLHF.

V is TRBV7-8 and J is TRBJ1-2; D may be TRBD1 (5 bases). Germline V lookup: CDR1 SGHVS, CDR2 FQNEAQ. The CDR3 covers 14 residues. Trimming shortened V by 2 bases and J by 4 bases, and 11 bases separated the two germline ends. For the CDR3, the DNA is TGTGCCAGCAGCTTAAGAATAGGGGCCTATGGCTACACCTTC. Translating it yields CASSLRIGAYGYTF.

The chain carries TRBV28 and TRBJ2-1, with D unclear. CDR3 length equals 12 residues. The germline CDR1 and CDR2 sequences are MDHEN and SYDVKM. The V gene lost 3 bases and the J gene lost 6 bases, with 6 bases spanning the gap. The CDR3 protein is CASSFPSNEQFF. DNA of the CDR3: TGTGCCAGCAGTTTTCCTTCCAATGAGCAGTTCTTC.